The T cell receptor beta chain described here comes from a study of cytomegalovirus exposure and HLA in healthy donors. Study-level points and caveats: Data from an earlier analysis indicated that most TCR beta V segments were productive either about 90% or about 30% of the time. It was reported in a later analysis that an Asian-associated ancestry cluster showed fewer N-insertions than the 666-donor mean.

The PCR ran on 60 Vbeta and 13 Jbeta primers. Libraries were prepared by immunoSEQ multiplex PCR; TCRdb keeps only in-frame clonotypes and omits some of them. This table holds about 140,000 clones, 77% found once. Concerning this clone itself: Its specificity is not known.

The germline V gene encodes CDR1 MNHNS and CDR2 SASEGT. The CDR3 has 17 amino acids. Trimming took off 3 bases at V and 2 bases at J, with 20 bases between the two ends. The receptor's source is a man aged 30 to 45 in good health and CMV-seronegative. The chain uses TRBV6-1 and TRBJ2-7; D might be TRBD2 (5 bases). Sequencing was performed on PBMCs. CDR3 coding DNA: TGTGCCAGCAGTGAGCCCCTACGGCGGACTCCAACCTACGAGCAGTACTTC. Its protein product is CASSEPLRRTPTYEQYF.